This T cell receptor (beta chain) was obtained from a study of control samples from healthy donors and cancer patients. In its sample, this clone was seen a few times. The table came from immunoSEQ multiplex PCR; TCRdb's copy has only in-frame clones and leaves some out. The sample lists about 110,000 clones, approximately 82% occurring once. Sequenced: blood. The receptor was isolated from a man between 18 and 35 years old in good health.

The CDR3 sequence: CASSPGVVGEQYV. The CDR3, as DNA: TGTGCCAGCAGCCCGGGGGTAGTAGGCGAGCAGTACGTC. The J gene is TRBJ2-7, the V gene TRBV9, with D possibly TRBD2 on 6 matching bases. The CDR3 runs to 13 residues. The ends were cut back, 4 bases at V and 6 bases at J, with 14 bases in the middle. Germline loops: CDR1 SGDLS, CDR2 YYNGEE.